This TCR beta chain emerged from a study of cytomegalovirus exposure and HLA in healthy donors. Study-wide background: An earlier analysis found around 120 million unique TCR beta sequences from approximately 200 million T cells. Study observations and caveats: TCR beta chain V- and J-gene trimming was linked, in a later analysis, to a missense variant in DCLRE1C. DRB1 had the most TCR associations and HLA-C the fewest, a later analysis found, with rates varying by HLA locus. Reported findings show TCR beta sequences accurately forecast HLA-A and HLA-B alleles in most subjects.

About this clone itself: As yet, its antigen is unknown.

The PCR was carried out with 60 Vbeta primers and 13 Jbeta primers. The table came from immunoSEQ multiplex PCR; TCRdb's copy has only in-frame clones and leaves some out. The sample has 130,000 to 150,000 clones, 73% seen once. V lost 5 bases, J lost 6 bases, and 8 bases lay in between. CDR3 size: 12 residues. Per germline, CDR1 SGHAT and CDR2 FQNNGV. Sequencing used PBMCs. The chain uses TRBV11-2 and TRBJ1-3; D unresolved. The TCR comes from a middle-aged woman in good health and CMV-seronegative. CDR3 bases: TGTGCCAGCAGCCCCGCGGCAAACACCATATATTTT. Residues: CASSPAANTIYF.